The clone carrying this TCR beta chain has only one observation. Extractions gave at least 5.5 micrograms of total RNA per sample. The ends were cut back, 4 bases at V and 0 bases at J, with 7 bases in the middle. The germline gives CDR1 DFQATT, CDR2 SNEGSKA (reference sequence). The CDR3 is 13 residues long. Sample-barcoded 5' priming and a J-beta primer mix drove a second PCR of roughly 7 to 11 cycles. TCRdb reprocessed the 5' RACE reads with MiXCR, giving one entry per CDR3 protein. The data contain nearly 1 million distinct CDR3 sequences, roughly 47% of them singletons. The source of the sample is a study of blood T cells in healthy people across ages.

The sequencing input was blood. The chain carries TRBV20-1 and TRBJ2-1, with D uncertain. The receptor was isolated from an older woman in good health. The CDR3 is CSATAYSYNEQFF. The CDR3 DNA is TGCAGTGCTACGGCCTACTCCTACAATGAGCAGTTCTTC.